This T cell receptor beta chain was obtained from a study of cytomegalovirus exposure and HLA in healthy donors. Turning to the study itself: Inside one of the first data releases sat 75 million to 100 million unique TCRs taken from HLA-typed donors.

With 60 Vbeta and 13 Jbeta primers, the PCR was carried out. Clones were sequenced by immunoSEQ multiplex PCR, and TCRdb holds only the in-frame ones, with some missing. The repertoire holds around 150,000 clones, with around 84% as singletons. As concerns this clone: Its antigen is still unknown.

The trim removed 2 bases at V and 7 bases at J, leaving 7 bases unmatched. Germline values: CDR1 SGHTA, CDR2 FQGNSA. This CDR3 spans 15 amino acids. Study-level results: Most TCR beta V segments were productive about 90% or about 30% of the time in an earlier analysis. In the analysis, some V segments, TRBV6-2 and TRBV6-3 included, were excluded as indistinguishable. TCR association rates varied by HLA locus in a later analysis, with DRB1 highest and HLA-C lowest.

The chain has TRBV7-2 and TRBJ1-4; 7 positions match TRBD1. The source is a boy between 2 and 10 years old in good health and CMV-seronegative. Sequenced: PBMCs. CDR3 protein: CASSLRTGAGEKLFF. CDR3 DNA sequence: TGTGCCAGCAGCTTAAGAACAGGGGCTGGTGAAAAACTGTTTTTT.